This T cell receptor beta chain comes out of a study of T cell responses to AZD1222 COVID-19 vaccine (dated by TCRdb to the early 2020s). The study in broad terms: AZD1222 recipients with second doses at about 4 weeks or about 12 weeks were pooled, because spike-specific TCR depth and breadth did not differ between schedules. Enrollment into the trials was organized by age into subgroups of 18-55, 56-69 and 70-plus years, and those subgroups contained approximately 160, 26 and 62 TCR-sequenced participants, respectively. A total of 230 to 250 trial participants underwent TCR sequencing, of whom about 210 had received two doses of AZD1222 and about 25 had received two doses of the MenACWY control vaccine.

The V end loses 4 bases and the J end loses 0 bases, and a stretch of 15 bases separates them. The CDR3 runs 16 residues from the cysteine to the phenylalanine. Only the CDR3 portion is preserved as DNA: 48 bases, with reading frame beginning at the first base. The germline V gene yields MNHEY for CDR1 and SVGAGI for CDR2. The CDR3 regions of human TCRbeta chains were subjected to immunosequencing. As for how the authors treated the data: Repertoire TCRs were matched against a reference library of SARS-CoV-2-specific TCRs generated with the MIRA antigen-specificity platform. Breadth was defined as the fraction of unique TCRs that were SARS-CoV-2-associated. Depth was defined as the fraction of total T cells that were SARS-CoV-2-associated. Using the MIRA data, each spike-specific TCR was assigned both to the spike region to which the TCR was reactive and to a CD4 or CD8 class. Log10-transformed breadth and depth values were compared by one-way ANOVA with Sidak's multiple comparisons tests. Not all clones reach the TCRdb copy of this immuneACCESS table, which keeps in-frame sequences only. Checked studies attribute under half of the gap to unresolved V genes and leave the rest unexplained. V and J calls and clone size are those listed in that table; D and trimming were worked out from the DNA. The sample table contains 130,000 or so clones; only one count was recorded for 90% of them. 6% to 7.5% of the sample comes from the top ten.

About this clone itself: It has no known antigen specificity. Per-base quality was not reported, and no clone a single base away is much larger than it.

Interpreted using the paper, the time point label stands for: baseline before first vaccination. Vaccinee samples were obtained from the UK trials COV001 and COV002, which included a single-blind randomized controlled phase 2/3 trial of AZD1222 (ChAdOx1 nCoV-19) in healthy adults. For TCRbeta chain sequencing, PBMC samples were collected from trial participants at day 0 and at day 28 after the second dose. Overall results and qualifications from the work: Conclusions about previously exposed vaccinees are limited, since just a handful of AZD1222 recipients were seropositive for SARS-CoV-2 at baseline. Reportedly, close to half of the unique spike-specific TCRs recognized epitopes lying outside the regions that are mutated in the B.1.351 and B.1.1.7 variants. No day 14 peak-response samples were available, so repertoires were characterized only after the peak T cell response. In the small 56-69-year group, the increase in depth fell short of significance, most likely because of low power. The whole spike protein was spanned by vaccine-associated CD4 TCRs, and dominant responses were seen in regions 160-218 and 743-854. Most participants were white British and females outnumbered males, and the authors suggested that clonal diversity may have been underestimated. After two AZD1222 doses, both the breadth and the depth of spike-specific TCRs were significantly higher than at day 0 and than in MenACWY recipients.

The sequence derives from an adult in good health. The chain was built from TRBV6-5 and TRBJ1-2, with a tentative D gene TRBD1 over 6 matching bases. The sequenced sample was peripheral blood, obtained on day 0 of AZD1222 vaccination. The encoded CDR3 is CASSWPPGAPNYGYTF. In nucleotide form, the sequence is TGTGCCAGCAGTTGGCCCCCAGGGGCTCCTAACTATGGCTACACCTTC.